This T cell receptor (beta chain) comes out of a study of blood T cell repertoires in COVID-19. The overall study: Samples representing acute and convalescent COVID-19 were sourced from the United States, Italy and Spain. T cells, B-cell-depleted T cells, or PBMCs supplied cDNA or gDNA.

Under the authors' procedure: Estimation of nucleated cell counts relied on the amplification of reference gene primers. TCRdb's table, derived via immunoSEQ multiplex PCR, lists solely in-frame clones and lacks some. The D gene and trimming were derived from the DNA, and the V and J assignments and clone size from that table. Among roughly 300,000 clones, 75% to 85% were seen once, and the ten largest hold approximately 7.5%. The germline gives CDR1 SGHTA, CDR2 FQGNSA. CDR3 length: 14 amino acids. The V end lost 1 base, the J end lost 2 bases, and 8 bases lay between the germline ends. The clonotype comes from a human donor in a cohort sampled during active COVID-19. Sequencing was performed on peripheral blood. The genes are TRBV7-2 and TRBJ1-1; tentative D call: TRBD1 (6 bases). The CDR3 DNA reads TGTGCCAGCAGCTTAGAACAGGGCAACACTGAAGCTTTCTTT. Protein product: CASSLEQGNTEAFF.